This section outlines one T cell receptor beta chain sequence together with its context. The antigen is unknown. Both subsets, CD45RA+ naive and CD45RA-negative memory, were split from the CD4+ cells. The protocol was immunoSEQ multiplex PCR, while the TCRdb copy is restricted to in-frame clones and leaves out a portion. The sample gives about 700,000 clones, around 74% of which show up once; about 1.7% is in the top ten. The sample belongs to a study of shared clonotypes between healthy human individuals. Findings of the study overall: Naive subsets typically showed greater estimated richness than memory subsets.

The germline gives CDR1 SGDLS, CDR2 YYNGEE. V was pared by 4 bases and J by 4 bases, with 8 bases between. CDR3 length: 12 amino acids. V gene TRBV9 combines with J gene TRBJ1-2; no definite D call. This receptor was taken from a woman in her 30s in good health. Sequencing was carried out using memory CD4+ T cells sorted from blood. Subset described: CD45RA-negative fraction. Here the CDR3 DNA reads TGTGCCAGCAGCCCCGGTCCCTATGGCTACACCTTC. This sequence encodes CASSPGPYGYTF.